This T cell receptor beta chain was documented in a study of graft-versus-host responses after intestinal transplantation. Clones were sequenced by immunoSEQ multiplex PCR, and TCRdb holds only the in-frame ones, with some missing. The data hold under 30,000 clones, with approximately 91% observed a single time. V was clipped by 2 bases and J by 5 bases, with 10 bases between them. The CDR3 length is 14 residues. Germline V gene lookup returns CDR1 MDHEN and CDR2 SYDVKM. This TCR was recovered from a human patient who received an intestinal transplant, so some T cells may come from the graft donor. The material sequenced was PBMCs, taken 39 days after intestinal transplant. The gene calls are TRBV28 and TRBJ1-5; D not certain. The CDR3 sequence: CASSLGPGDQPQHF. In DNA, the CDR3 is TGTGCCAGCAGTTTAGGACCGGGCGATCAGCCCCAGCATTTT.